These 10 T cell receptor beta chains came from one sample sequenced in a study of blood T cell repertoires in COVID-19. TCRdb keeps only in-frame clones here, not all; method: immunoSEQ multiplex PCR. The table has 100,000 or so clones, around 87% seen once; the top ten hold just under 20%. The sequencing sample was made of peripheral blood. These receptors originate from a human donor in a cohort sampled during active COVID-19.

The rearrangement links TRBV7-2 to TRBJ2-2; TRBD2 agrees at 7 bases. CDR1 SGHTA and CDR2 FQGNSA come from the germline V gene. The CDR3 covers 16 residues. The V and J ends lost 3 bases and 5 bases, in that order; junction bases with no gene match: 9. Here the CDR3 reads CASSFPGLRWTGELFF. CDR3 bases: TGTGCCAGCAGCTTTCCGGGACTAAGGTGGACCGGGGAGCTGTTTTTT.

This rearrangement joins TRBV6-5 to TRBJ1-1; no definite D call. Trimming took 7 bases from V and 1 from J, leaving 10 bases between them. This CDR3 has 13 residues. Per germline, CDR1 MNHEY and CDR2 SVGAGI. The CDR3, as DNA: TGTGCCAGCACCAAAGAGAGGAACACTGAAGCTTTCTTT. It specifies CASTKERNTEAFF.

The J gene is TRBJ2-3, the V gene TRBV19, with D perhaps matching TRBD1 (6 bases). Trimming left V 6 bases short and J 6 bases short, with 13 bases between. Looked up from germline, CDR1 is LNHDA and CDR2 is SQIVND (reference sequence). This CDR3 has 13 residues. The CDR3 coding sequence is TGTGCCAGTAGGACAGGAGAAGGGGATACGCAGTATTTT. It encodes CASRTGEGDTQYF. The full variable domain, with the rest looked up from reference TRBV19 and TRBJ2-3, is DGGITQSPKYLFRKEGQNVTLSCEQNLNHDAMYWYRQDPGQGLRLIYYSQIVNDFQKGDIAEGYSVSREKKESFPLTVTSAQKNPTAFYLCASRTGEGDTQYFGPGTRLTVL.

The J gene is TRBJ1-4, the V gene TRBV3-1 (or the pseudogene TRBV3-2); D might be TRBD1 (6 bases). Germline CDR1 and CDR2: LGHDT and YNNKEL (reference sequence). The CDR3 runs 15 residues. V shed 3 bases and J shed 6 bases, with 14 bases lying between them. CDR3 amino acids: CASSQRGAKDEKLFF. In DNA, the CDR3 is TGTGCCAGCAGCCAGCGGGGGGCAAAGGATGAAAAACTGTTTTTT.

This sequence joins TRBV7-2 and TRBJ2-1; D is perhaps TRBD1 (5 bases). CDR1 SGHTA and CDR2 FQGNSA come from the germline V gene. Trimming removed 1 base at V and 6 bases at J, with 10 bases between. This CDR3 region has 14 residues. The CDR3 reads CASSLGQGSNEQFF. For the CDR3, the DNA is TGTGCCAGCAGCTTAGGGCAGGGAAGCAATGAGCAGTTCTTC.

The chain has TRBV5-4 and TRBJ2-5; no firm D call. Germline V gene sequence: CDR1 SGHNT, CDR2 YYREEE (reference sequence). V was shortened by 0 bases and J by 5 bases, with 5 bases between the two germline ends. The CDR3 has 12 residues. CDR3 DNA sequence: TGTGCCAGCAGCTTGGCCGAGGAGACCCAGTACTTC. Protein product: CASSLAEETQYF.

This clone appeared a single time. The rearrangement uses TRBV7-9 and TRBJ2-6; 9 bases agree with TRBD1. V dropped 1 base and J dropped 4; count of bases not matched to a gene: 8. This CDR3 region has 18 residues. Per the germline V gene, CDR1 is SEHNR and CDR2 is FQNEAQ (reference sequence). CDR3 region: CASSLEKEQGAGANVLTF. The CDR3 coding sequence is TGTGCCAGCAGCTTAGAGAAAGAACAGGGGGCCGGGGCCAACGTCCTGACTTTC.

The rearrangement joins TRBV28 to TRBJ2-1; TRBD2 aligns across 7 bases. Trimming at V came to 5 bases and at J to 2 bases, leaving 3 bases not matched to a gene. Germline CDR1 MDHEN, CDR2 SYDVKM. The CDR3 runs 14 residues. The CDR3 loop reads CASSRSGAYNEQFF. DNA for the CDR3: TGTGCCAGCAGTCGAAGCGGGGCCTACAATGAGCAGTTCTTC.

The chain carries TRBV6-6 and TRBJ1-2; no clear D. The germline V gene encodes CDR1 MNHNY and CDR2 SVGAGI (reference sequence). V was clipped by 6 bases and J by 3 bases, with 5 bases between them. The CDR3 is 11 amino acids. CDR3 residues: CASRADYGYTF. DNA for the CDR3: TGTGCCAGCAGGGCGGACTATGGCTACACCTTC.

This sequence joins TRBV4-1 and TRBJ2-7, with 10 positions matching TRBD1. After removal of 0 bases from V and 9 bases from J, the junction contained 11 bases not matched to a gene. Germline lookup yields CDR1 MGHRA and CDR2 YSYEKL. The length of the CDR3 is 16 residues. CDR3 in amino acids: CASSQEFRQGAYGQYF. The CDR3 DNA reads as TGCGCCAGCAGCCAAGAGTTCAGACAGGGGGCGTATGGGCAGTACTTC.